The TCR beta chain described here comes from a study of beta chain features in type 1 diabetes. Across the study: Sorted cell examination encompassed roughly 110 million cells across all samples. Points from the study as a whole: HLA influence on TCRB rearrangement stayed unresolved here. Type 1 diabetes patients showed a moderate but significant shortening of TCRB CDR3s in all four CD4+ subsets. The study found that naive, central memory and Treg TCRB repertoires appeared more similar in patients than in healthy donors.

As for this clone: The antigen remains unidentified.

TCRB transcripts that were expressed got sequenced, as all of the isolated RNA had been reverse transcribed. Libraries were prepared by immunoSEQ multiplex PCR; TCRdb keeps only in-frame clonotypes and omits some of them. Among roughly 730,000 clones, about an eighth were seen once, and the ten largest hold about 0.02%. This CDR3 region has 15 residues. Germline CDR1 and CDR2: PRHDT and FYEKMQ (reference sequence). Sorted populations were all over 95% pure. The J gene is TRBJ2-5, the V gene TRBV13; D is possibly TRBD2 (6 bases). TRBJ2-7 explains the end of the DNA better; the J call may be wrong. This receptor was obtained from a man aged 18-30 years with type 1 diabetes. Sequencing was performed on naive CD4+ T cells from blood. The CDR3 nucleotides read TGTGCCAGCAGCTTAACTCCCCGCGGGGTGTACGAGCAGTACTTC. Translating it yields CASSLTPRGVYEQYF.